The 10 T cell receptor beta chains listed next were all sequenced from one sample in a study of blood T cell repertoires in COVID-19. The table came from immunoSEQ multiplex PCR; TCRdb's copy has only in-frame clones and leaves some out. The sample records hundreds of thousands of clones, over 70% being singletons. The sequenced sample consisted of peripheral blood. The origin of the receptors is a woman in her thirties or forties who had recovered from COVID-19.

This chain connects TRBV19 to TRBJ2-6; D unresolved. The CDR3 covers 11 residues. Per the germline V gene, CDR1 is LNHDA and CDR2 is SQIVND (reference sequence). Here the CDR3 reads CDSIGANVLTF. Here the CDR3 DNA reads TGTGATAGTATTGGGGCCAACGTCCTGACTTTC.

This clone was recorded a few times. V gene TRBV27 combines with J gene TRBJ1-3, with a possible D match to TRBD1 (5 bases). Germline V gene sequence: CDR1 MNHEY, CDR2 SMNVEV (reference sequence). Deletions cut 10 bases from V and 1 base from J, with 11 bases between. The CDR3 extends over 13 amino acids. Written as DNA, the CDR3 is TGTGCCACCCGGACACTTTCTGGAAACACCATATATTTT. This gives the protein CATRTLSGNTIYF.

There are a few counts of this clone. The chain joins TRBV5-1 to TRBJ1-1, with 9 bases that match TRBD1. Germline CDR1 and CDR2: SGHRS and YFSETQ. V shed 3 bases, J shed 5 bases, and the junction held 5 bases outside the gene matches. CDR3 length: 14 residues. CDR3 nucleotide sequence: TGCGCCAGCAGCTCGACAGGGGGTGAGACTGAAGCTTTCTTT. Translated: CASSSTGGETEAFF. The full variable domain, completed using reference TRBV5-1 and TRBJ1-1, is KAGVTQTPRYLIKTRGQQVTLSCSPISGHRSVSWYQQTPGQGLQFLFEYFSETQRNKGNFPGRFSGRQFSNSRSEMNVSTLELGDSALYLCASSSTGGETEAFFGQGTRLTVV.

This clone was observed once. The CDR3 DNA is TGTGCCAGCAGCTCTGAGCAGAACACCGGGGAGCTGTTTTTT. It is translated as CASSSEQNTGELFF. The V gene is TRBV7-6, the J gene TRBJ2-2; D remains unclear. CDR3 size: 14 residues. Germline loops: CDR1 SGHVS, CDR2 FNYEAQ. Trimming left V 4 bases short and J 1 base short, with 7 bases between.

The V call is TRBV6-5, the J call TRBJ1-5; tentative D call: TRBD1 (5 bases). This CDR3 contains 15 residues. Trimming stripped 0 bases from V and 2 bases from J, with 8 bases between. Germline CDR1 MNHEY, CDR2 SVGAGI. CDR3 sequence reads: CASSYSGPGNQPQHF. CDR3 DNA sequence: TGTGCCAGCAGTTACTCGGGGCCAGGCAATCAGCCCCAGCATTTT.

In nucleotides, the CDR3 is TGTGCCAGCAGCGTGTCGGGGGTCGAGCAGTACTTC. Its protein product is CASSVSGVEQYF. The genes are TRBV11-2 and TRBJ2-7; D may be TRBD2 (6 bases). V lost 5 bases to trimming and J lost 6 bases, with 11 bases between them. CDR3 size: 12 residues. Germline V CDR1 and CDR2: SGHAT, FQNNGV.

CDR3 residues: CATRSGTSTDTQYF. CDR3 in DNA: TGTGCCACCCGTAGCGGAACTAGCACAGATACGCAGTATTTT. V and J are TRBV6-5 and TRBJ2-3; tentatively, D is TRBD2 (6 bases). The V end lost 10 bases, the J end lost 0 bases, and 14 bases lay between the germline ends. Per germline, CDR1 MNHEY and CDR2 SVGAGI. The length of the CDR3 is 14 residues.

V and J are TRBV7-9 and TRBJ1-1, with a weak D call TRBD1 (6 bases). V was shortened by 6 bases and J by 5 bases, with 28 bases between the two germline ends. Germline CDR1 reads SEHNR; CDR2 reads FQNEAQ (reference sequence). The CDR3 spans 18 residues. The CDR3 DNA is TGTGCCAGCAGTCCCGGGGCAACTTTTAAGGGGGTTGGAACTGAAGCTTTCTTT. Protein: CASSPGATFKGVGTEAFF.

The chain links TRBV4-2 to TRBJ1-1, with D unclear. Germline values: CDR1 LGHNA, CDR2 YNFKEQ. V was trimmed by 1 base and J by 14 bases, leaving 17 bases between them. The CDR3 extends over 13 amino acids. The CDR3 sequence is CASSQADGTKTFF. The CDR3 DNA follows: TGTGCCAGCAGCCAAGCAGACGGAACTAAAACGTTCTTT.

This chain uses TRBV2 with TRBJ1-2; unclear D gene. Trimming took off 0 bases at V and 4 bases at J, with 12 bases between the two ends. Looked up from germline, CDR1 is SNHLY and CDR2 is FYNNEI. CDR3 length: 15 residues. The CDR3 reads CASSEALIRSYGYTF. In nucleotides, the CDR3 is TGTGCCAGCAGTGAAGCGCTTATTAGGAGCTATGGCTACACCTTC. Filled out from reference TRBV2 and TRBJ1-2, the complete variable domain reads EPEVTQTPSHQVTQMGQEVILRCVPISNHLYFYWYRQILGQKVEFLVSFYNNEISEKSEIFDDQFSVERPDGSNFTLKIRSTKLEDSAMYFCASSEALIRSYGYTFGSGTRLTVV.